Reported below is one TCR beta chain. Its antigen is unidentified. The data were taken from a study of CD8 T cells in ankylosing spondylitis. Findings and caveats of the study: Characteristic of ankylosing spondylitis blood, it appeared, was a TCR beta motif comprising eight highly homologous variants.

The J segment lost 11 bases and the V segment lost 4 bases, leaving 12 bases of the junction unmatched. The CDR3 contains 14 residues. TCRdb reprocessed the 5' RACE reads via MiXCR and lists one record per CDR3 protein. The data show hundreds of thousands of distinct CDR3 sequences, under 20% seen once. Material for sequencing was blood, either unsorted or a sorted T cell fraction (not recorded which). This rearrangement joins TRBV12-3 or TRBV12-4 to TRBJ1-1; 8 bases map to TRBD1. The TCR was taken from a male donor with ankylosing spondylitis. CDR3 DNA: TGTGCCAGCAGTTCTACCGGACAGGGCCCTGGGGCTTTCTTT. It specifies CASSSTGQGPGAFF.